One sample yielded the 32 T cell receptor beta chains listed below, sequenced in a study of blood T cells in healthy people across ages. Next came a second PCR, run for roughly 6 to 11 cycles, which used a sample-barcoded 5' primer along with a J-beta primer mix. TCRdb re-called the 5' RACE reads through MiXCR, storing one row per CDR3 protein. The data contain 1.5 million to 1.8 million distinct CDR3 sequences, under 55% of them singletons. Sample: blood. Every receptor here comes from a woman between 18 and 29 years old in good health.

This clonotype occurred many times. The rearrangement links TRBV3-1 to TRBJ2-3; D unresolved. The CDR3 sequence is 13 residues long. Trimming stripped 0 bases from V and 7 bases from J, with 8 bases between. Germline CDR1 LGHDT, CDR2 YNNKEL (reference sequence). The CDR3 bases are TGTGCCAGCAGCCAAGATCTAGTAAATACGCAGTATTTT. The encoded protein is CASSQDLVNTQYF.

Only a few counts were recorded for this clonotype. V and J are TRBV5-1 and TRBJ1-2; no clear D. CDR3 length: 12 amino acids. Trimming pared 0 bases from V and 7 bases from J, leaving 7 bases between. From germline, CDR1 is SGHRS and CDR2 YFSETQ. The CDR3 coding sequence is TGCGCCAGCAGCTTGGAGGGATCTGGCTACACCTTC. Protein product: CASSLEGSGYTF.

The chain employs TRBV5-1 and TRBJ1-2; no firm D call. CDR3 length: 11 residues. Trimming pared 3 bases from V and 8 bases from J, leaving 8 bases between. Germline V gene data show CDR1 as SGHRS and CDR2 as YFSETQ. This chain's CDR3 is CASSSATGYTF. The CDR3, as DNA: TGCGCCAGCAGCTCGGCAACAGGCTACACCTTC.

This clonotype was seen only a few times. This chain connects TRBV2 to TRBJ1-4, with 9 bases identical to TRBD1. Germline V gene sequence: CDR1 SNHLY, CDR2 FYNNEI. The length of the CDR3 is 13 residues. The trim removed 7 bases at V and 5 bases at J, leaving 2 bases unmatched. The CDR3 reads CASIGTGNEKLFF. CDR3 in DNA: TGTGCCAGCATTGGGACAGGGAATGAAAAACTGTTTTTT.

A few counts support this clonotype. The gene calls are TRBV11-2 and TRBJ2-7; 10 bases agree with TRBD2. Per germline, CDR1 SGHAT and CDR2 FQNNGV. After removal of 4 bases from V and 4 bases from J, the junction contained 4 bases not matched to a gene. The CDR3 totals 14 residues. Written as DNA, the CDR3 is TGTGCCAGCAGCTCTATAGCGGGGGGTTACGAGCAGTACTTC. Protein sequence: CASSSIAGGYEQYF.

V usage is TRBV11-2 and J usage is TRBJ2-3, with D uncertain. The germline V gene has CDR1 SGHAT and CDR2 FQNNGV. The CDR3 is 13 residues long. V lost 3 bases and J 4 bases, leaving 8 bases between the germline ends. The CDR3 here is CASSFAVPDTQYF. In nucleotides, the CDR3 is TGTGCCAGCAGCTTTGCAGTCCCAGATACGCAGTATTTT.

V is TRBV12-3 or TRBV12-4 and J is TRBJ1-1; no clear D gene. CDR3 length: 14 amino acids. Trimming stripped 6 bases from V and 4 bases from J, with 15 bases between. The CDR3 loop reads CASSHFSAFTEAFF. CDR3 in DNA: TGTGCCAGCAGCCATTTCAGCGCTTTCACTGAAGCTTTCTTT.

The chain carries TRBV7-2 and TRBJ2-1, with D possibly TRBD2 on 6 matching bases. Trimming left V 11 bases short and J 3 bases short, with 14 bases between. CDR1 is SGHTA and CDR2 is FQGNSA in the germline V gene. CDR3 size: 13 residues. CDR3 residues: CASRGLFYNEQFF. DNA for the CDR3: TGTGCCTCTAGGGGACTTTTCTACAATGAGCAGTTCTTC. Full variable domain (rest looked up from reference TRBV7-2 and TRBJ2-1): GAGVSQSPSNKVTEKGKDVELRCDPISGHTALYWYRQSLGQGLEFLIYFQGNSAPDKSGLPSDRFSAERTGGSVSTLTIQRTQQEDSAVYLCASRGLFYNEQFFGPGTRLTVL.

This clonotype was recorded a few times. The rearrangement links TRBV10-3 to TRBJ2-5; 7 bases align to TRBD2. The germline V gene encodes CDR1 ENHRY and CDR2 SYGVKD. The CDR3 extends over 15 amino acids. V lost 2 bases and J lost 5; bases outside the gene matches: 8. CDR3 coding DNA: TGTGCCATCAGTGAGCCGCTGGAGGGAGGGGAGACCCAGTACTTC. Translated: CAISEPLEGGETQYF.

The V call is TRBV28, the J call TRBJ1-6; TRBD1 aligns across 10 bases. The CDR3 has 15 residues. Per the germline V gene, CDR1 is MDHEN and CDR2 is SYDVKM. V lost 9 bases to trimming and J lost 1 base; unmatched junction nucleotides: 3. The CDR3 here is CASRTGGSYNSPLHF. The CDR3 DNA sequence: TGTGCCAGTCGGACAGGGGGGTCCTATAATTCACCCCTCCACTTT. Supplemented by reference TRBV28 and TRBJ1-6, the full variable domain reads DVKVTQSSRYLVKRTGEKVFLECVQDMDHENMFWYRQDPGLGLRLIYFSYDVKMKEKGDIPEGYSVSREKKERFSLILESASTNQTSMYLCASRTGGSYNSPLHFGNGTRLTVT.

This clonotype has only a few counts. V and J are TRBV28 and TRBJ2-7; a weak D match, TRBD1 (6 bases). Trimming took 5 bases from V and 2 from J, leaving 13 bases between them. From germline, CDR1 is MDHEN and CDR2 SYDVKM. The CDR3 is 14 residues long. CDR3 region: CASSRTGTPYEQYF. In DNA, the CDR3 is TGTGCCAGCAGTCGGACCGGGACACCCTACGAGCAGTACTTC.

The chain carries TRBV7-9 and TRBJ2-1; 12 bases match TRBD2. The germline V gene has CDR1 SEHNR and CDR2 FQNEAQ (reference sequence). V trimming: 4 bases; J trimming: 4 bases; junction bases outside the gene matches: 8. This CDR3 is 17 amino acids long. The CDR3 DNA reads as TGTGCCAGCAGCTGGGAAATCCTAGCGGGAGGGTACAATGAGCAGTTCTTC. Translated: CASSWEILAGGYNEQFF.

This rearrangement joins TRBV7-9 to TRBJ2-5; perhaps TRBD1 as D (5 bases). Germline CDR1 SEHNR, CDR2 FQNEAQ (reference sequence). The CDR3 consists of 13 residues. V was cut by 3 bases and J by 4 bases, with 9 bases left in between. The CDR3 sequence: CASSLGRVETQYF. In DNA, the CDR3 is TGTGCCAGCAGCTTGGGGCGAGTAGAGACCCAGTACTTC.

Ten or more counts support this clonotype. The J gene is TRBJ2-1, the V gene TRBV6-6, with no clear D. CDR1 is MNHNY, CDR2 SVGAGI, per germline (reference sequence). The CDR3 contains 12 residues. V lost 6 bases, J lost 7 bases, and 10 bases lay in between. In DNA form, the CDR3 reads TGTGCCAGCAGCCCTCTGAGGAATGAGCAGTTCTTC. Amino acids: CASSPLRNEQFF.

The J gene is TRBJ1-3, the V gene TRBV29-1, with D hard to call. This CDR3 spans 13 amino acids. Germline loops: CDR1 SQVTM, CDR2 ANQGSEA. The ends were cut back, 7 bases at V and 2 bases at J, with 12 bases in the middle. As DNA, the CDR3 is TGCAGCGGGCAGGCGTATCCTGGAAACACCATATATTTT. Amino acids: CSGQAYPGNTIYF.

The CDR3 bases are TGTGCCAGCAGCCAAACCCGTAGGGGGAGTGGAGATACGCAGTATTTT. This sequence encodes CASSQTRRGSGDTQYF. The rearrangement links TRBV14 to TRBJ2-3; TRBD1 is a possible D gene (6 bases). Trimming removed 2 bases from V and 5 bases from J, with 17 bases in between. The germline V gene encodes CDR1 SGHDN and CDR2 FVKESK. The CDR3 loop spans 16 amino acids.

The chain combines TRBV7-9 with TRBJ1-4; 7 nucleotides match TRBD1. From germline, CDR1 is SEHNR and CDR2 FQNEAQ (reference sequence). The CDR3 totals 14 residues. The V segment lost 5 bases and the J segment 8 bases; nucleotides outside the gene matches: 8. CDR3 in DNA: TGTGCCAGCAGCCAAAGACAGGGTAGCGAAAAACTGTTTTTT. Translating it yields CASSQRQGSEKLFF.

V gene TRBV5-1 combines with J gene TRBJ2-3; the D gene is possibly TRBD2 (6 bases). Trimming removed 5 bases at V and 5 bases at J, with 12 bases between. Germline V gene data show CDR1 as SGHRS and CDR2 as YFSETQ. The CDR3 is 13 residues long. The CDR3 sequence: CASRTTSGDTQYF. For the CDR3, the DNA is TGCGCCAGCAGGACGACTAGTGGAGATACGCAGTATTTT.

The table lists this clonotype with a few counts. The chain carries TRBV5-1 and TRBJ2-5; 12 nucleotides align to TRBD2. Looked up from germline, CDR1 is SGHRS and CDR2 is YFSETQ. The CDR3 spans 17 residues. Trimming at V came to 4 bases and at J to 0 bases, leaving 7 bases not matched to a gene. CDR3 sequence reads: CASSQGLAGVYQETQYF. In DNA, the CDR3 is TGCGCCAGCAGCCAGGGACTAGCGGGTGTGTACCAAGAGACCCAGTACTTC.

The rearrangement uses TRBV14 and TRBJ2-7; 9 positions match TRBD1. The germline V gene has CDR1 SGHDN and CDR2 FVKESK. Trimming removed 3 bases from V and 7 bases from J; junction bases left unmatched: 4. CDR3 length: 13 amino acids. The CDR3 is CASSHTGGGEQYF. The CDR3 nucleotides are TGTGCCAGCAGCCATACAGGGGGCGGAGAGCAGTACTTC. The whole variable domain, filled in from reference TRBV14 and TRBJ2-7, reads EAGVTQFPSHSVIEKGQTVTLRCDPISGHDNLYWYRRVMGKEIKFLLHFVKESKQDESGMPNNRFLAERTGGTYSTLKVQPAELEDSGVYFCASSHTGGGEQYFGPGTRLTVT.

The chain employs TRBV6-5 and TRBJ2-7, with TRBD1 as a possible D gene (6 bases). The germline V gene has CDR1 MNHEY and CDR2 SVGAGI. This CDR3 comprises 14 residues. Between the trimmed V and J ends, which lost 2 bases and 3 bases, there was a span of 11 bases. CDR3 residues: CASSYQGIGYEQYF. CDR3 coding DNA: TGTGCCAGCAGTTACCAGGGGATAGGCTACGAGCAGTACTTC.

CDR3 sequence (DNA): TGTGCCAGCAGCCAAGTGGGACTAGCGGGAGGGCTTAAGCACAATGAGCAGTTCTTC. Protein sequence: CASSQVGLAGGLKHNEQFF. The V call is TRBV3-1, the J call TRBJ2-1; 16 nucleotides agree with TRBD2. V was pared by 1 base and J by 5 bases, with 8 bases of the junction left unmatched. Germline V gene data show CDR1 as LGHDT and CDR2 as YNNKEL (reference sequence). This CDR3 has 19 amino acids.

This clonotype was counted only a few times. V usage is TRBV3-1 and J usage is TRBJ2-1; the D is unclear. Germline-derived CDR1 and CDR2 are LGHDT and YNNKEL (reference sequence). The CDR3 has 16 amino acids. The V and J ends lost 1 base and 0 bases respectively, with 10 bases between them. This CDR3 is CASSQVISGSYNEQFF. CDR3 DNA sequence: TGTGCCAGCAGCCAAGTAATTAGTGGCTCCTACAATGAGCAGTTCTTC.

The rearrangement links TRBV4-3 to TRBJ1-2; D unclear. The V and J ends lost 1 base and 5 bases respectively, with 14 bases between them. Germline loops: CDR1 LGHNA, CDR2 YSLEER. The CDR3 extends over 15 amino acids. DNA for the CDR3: TGCGCCAGCAGCCAAGTGGGCACTCGGGCTTATGGCTACACCTTC. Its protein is CASSQVGTRAYGYTF.

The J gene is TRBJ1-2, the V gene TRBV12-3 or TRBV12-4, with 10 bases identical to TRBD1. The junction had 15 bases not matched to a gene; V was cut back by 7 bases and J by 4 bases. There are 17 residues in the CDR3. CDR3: CASTGGTGAFPGYGYTF. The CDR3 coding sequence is TGTGCCAGCACCGGGGGGACAGGGGCATTTCCTGGCTATGGCTACACCTTC.

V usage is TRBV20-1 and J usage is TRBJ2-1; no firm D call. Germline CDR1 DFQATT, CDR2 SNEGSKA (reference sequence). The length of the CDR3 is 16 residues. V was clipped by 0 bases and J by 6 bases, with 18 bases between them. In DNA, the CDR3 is TGCAGTGCTAGAGATCAACCGAGGACCCTACGCAATGAGCAGTTCTTC. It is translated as CSARDQPRTLRNEQFF.

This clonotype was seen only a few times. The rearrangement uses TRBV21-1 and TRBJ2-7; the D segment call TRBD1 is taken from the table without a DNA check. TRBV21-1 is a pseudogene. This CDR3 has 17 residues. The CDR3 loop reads CASSKRGHTGGHYEQYF. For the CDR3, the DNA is TGTGCCAGCAGCAAAAGGGGACACACAGGGGGGCACTACGAGCAGTACTTC.

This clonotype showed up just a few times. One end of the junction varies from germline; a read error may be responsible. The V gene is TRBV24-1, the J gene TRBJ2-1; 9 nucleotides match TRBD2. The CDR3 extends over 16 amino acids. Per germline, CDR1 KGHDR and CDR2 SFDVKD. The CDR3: CATSEMTSGNVGEQFF. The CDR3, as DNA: TGTGCCACAAGTGAGATGACTAGCGGTAATGTAGGTGAGCAGTTCTTC.

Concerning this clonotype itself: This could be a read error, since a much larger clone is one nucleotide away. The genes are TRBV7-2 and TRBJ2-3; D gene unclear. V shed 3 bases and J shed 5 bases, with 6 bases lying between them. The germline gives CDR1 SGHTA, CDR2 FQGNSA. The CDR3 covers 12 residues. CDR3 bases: TGTGCCAGCAGCTTTGTAGAAGATACGCAGTATTTT. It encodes CASSFVEDTQYF.

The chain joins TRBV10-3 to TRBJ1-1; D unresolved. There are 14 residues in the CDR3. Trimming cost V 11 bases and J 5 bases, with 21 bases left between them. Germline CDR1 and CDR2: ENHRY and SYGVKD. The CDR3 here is CAAALNPLGTEAFF. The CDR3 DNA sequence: TGTGCCGCCGCTCTAAACCCTTTAGGGACTGAAGCTTTCTTT.

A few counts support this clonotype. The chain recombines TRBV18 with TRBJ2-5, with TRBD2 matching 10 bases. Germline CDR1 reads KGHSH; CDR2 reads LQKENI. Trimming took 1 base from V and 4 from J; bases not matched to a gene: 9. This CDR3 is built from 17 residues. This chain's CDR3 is CASSPQSLLAGTETQYF. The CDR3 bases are TGTGCCAGCTCACCACAAAGCCTACTAGCGGGGACAGAGACCCAGTACTTC. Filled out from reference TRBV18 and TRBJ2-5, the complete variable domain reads NAGVMQNPRHLVRRRGQEARLRCSPMKGHSHVYWYRQLPEEGLKFMVYLQKENIIDESGMPKERFSAEFPKEGPSILRIQQVVRGDSAAYFCASSPQSLLAGTETQYFGPGTRLLVL.

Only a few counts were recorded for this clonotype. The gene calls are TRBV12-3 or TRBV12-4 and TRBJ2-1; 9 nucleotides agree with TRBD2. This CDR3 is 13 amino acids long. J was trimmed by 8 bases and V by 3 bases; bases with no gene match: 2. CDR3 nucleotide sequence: TGTGCCAGCAGTTTTCTAGCGGGATATGAGCAGTTCTTC. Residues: CASSFLAGYEQFF.